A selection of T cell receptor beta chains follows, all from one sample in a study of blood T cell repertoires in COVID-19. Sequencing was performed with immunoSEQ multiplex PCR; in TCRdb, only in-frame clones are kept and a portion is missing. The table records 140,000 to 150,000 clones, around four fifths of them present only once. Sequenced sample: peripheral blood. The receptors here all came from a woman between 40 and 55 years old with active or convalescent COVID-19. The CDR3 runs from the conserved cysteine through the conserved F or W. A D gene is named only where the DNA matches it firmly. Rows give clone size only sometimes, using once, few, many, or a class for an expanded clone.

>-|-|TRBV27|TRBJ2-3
CASSFPGDSITDTQYF
TGTGCCAGCAGTTTCCCAGGGGATTCCATCACAGATACGCAGTATTTT
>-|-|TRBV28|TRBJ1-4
CASTLTGEKLFF
TGTGCCAGCACGCTGACGGGGGAAAAACTGTTTTTT
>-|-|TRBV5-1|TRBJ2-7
CASSSGYRDQRGGSYEQYF
TGCGCCAGCAGCTCAGGCTACCGGGACCAAAGAGGGGGTTCCTACGAGCAGTACTTC
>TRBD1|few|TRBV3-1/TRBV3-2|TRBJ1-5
CASSQDGTGGFQPQHF
TGTGCCAGCAGCCAAGACGGGACAGGGGGCTTTCAGCCCCAGCATTTT
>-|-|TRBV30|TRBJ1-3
CAWSGGFGSGNTIYF
TGTGCCTGGAGTGGGGGCTTCGGCTCTGGAAACACCATATATTTT
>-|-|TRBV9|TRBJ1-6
CASSPTTGSAWSPLHF
TGTGCCAGCAGCCCGACGACAGGATCTGCATGGTCACCCCTCCACTTT
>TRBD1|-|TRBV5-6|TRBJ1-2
CASSPDPSRGRNYGYTF
TGTGCCAGCAGCCCCGACCCGAGCAGGGGGCGTAACTATGGCTACACCTTC
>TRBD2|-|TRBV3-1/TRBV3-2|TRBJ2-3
CASSQEGGGGPRDTQYF
TGTGCCAGCAGCCAAGAGGGCGGGGGGGGGCCCAGAGATACGCAGTATTTT
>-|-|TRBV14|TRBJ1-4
CASSQEAPGATNEKLFF
TGTGCCAGCAGCCAAGAGGCCCCAGGGGCAACTAATGAAAAACTGTTTTTT
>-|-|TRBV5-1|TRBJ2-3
CASSLDGPGEGTDTQYF
TGCGCCAGCAGCTTGGACGGTCCAGGGGAGGGGACAGATACGCAGTATTTT
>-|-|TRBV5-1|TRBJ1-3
CASSLQGSGNTIYF
TGCGCCAGCAGCTTACAGGGCTCTGGAAACACCATATATTTT
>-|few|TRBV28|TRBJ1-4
CASSLAWREKLFF
TGTGCCAGCAGTTTAGCATGGAGGGAAAAACTGTTTTTT
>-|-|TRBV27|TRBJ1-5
CASKVGQGYNQPQHF
TGTGCCAGCAAAGTTGGGCAGGGGTACAATCAGCCCCAGCATTTT
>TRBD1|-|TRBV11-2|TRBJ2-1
CASRSTGVDNNEQFF
TGTGCCAGCAGATCGACAGGGGTGGACAACAATGAGCAGTTCTTC
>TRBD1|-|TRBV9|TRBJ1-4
CASSVGQGNEKLFF
TGTGCCAGCAGCGTAGGACAGGGGAATGAAAAACTGTTTTTT
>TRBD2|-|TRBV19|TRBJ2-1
CASSIGLAGFNEQFF
TGTGCCAGTAGTATAGGACTAGCGGGGTTCAATGAGCAGTTCTTC
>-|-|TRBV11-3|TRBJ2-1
CASKGGQSGNEQFF
TGTGCCAGTAAGGGTGGACAGTCGGGCAATGAGCAGTTCTTC